The 15 T cell receptor beta chains presented below share a single source sample, sequenced in a study of T-cell memory formation after mild COVID-19. MiXCR, applied by TCRdb to the 5' RACE reads, yields one record per CDR3 protein. The sample holds about 350,000 distinct CDR3 sequences; roughly 15% are singletons and the top ten take 22%. Specimen: PBMCs or a T cell subset sorted from them (not recorded which). The source of these receptors is a man younger than 35 who had mild COVID-19 (a few samples of this study predate the infection). Cell type and time point are not known.

V and J are TRBV7-2 and TRBJ2-2; D may match TRBD1 or TRBD2 (5 bases each). Deletions cut 7 bases from V and 3 bases from J, with 18 bases between. Germline V gives CDR1 SGHTA, CDR2 FQGNSA. The CDR3 sequence is 16 residues long. The CDR3 here is CASNLLGVRDTGELFF. CDR3 DNA: TGTGCCAGCAATCTATTAGGGGTGCGGGACACCGGGGAGCTGTTTTTT.

Only a few counts were recorded for this clonotype. The CDR3 bases are TGTGCCAGCAGTCCAGGAAGCTCGAATGAGCAGTTCTTC. Protein sequence: CASSPGSSNEQFF. The gene calls are TRBV7-3 and TRBJ2-1; D uncertain. CDR1 is SGHTA and CDR2 is FQGTGA in the germline V gene. Trimming took off 6 bases at V and 7 bases at J, with 13 bases between the two ends. CDR3 size: 13 residues.

The rearrangement links TRBV27 to TRBJ2-3; D call uncertain. Between the trimmed V and J ends, which lost 5 bases and 4 bases, there was a span of 10 bases. This CDR3 region has 13 residues. Germline CDR1 reads MNHEY; CDR2 reads SMNVEV (reference sequence). CDR3 sequence: CASSPTHPDTQYF. The CDR3 DNA reads as TGTGCCAGCAGTCCCACCCACCCAGATACGCAGTATTTT.

This rearrangement joins TRBV12-3 or TRBV12-4 to TRBJ1-5; D is unclear. The ends were cut back, 3 bases at V and 4 bases at J, with 7 bases in the middle. The CDR3 loop spans 13 amino acids. The CDR3 region is CASSFARNQPQHF. CDR3 DNA: TGTGCCAGCAGTTTCGCCCGGAATCAGCCCCAGCATTTT.

This clonotype has just a few counts. The chain has TRBV21-1 and TRBJ1-1; TRBD1, the table's D call, lacks a check against the DNA. TRBV21-1 is flagged as a pseudogene. This CDR3 contains 16 residues. The CDR3 coding sequence is TGTGCCAGCAGCAGGACCCGGACAGGGAGTAACACTGAAGCTTTCTTT. Translating gives CASSRTRTGSNTEAFF.

This clonotype was seen ten or more times. The chain is built from TRBV4-2 and TRBJ2-5; TRBD2 aligns across 7 bases. This CDR3 has 13 amino acids. Germline V gene sequence: CDR1 LGHNA, CDR2 YNFKEQ. V was clipped by 6 bases and J by 3 bases; unmatched bases: 4. CDR3 nucleotides: TGTGCCAGCAGTCGGACTAGGGAAGAGACCCAGTACTTC. As protein: CASSRTREETQYF.

This clonotype was seen only a few times. The J gene is TRBJ2-2, the V gene TRBV4-1, with D uncertain. CDR3 length equals 14 residues. V lost 3 bases, J lost 5 bases, and 10 bases lay in between. Germline-derived CDR1 and CDR2 are MGHRA and YSYEKL. The CDR3 reads CASSHPRATGELFF. The CDR3 nucleotides read TGCGCCAGCAGCCACCCTCGGGCAACCGGGGAGCTGTTTTTT.

The rearrangement joins TRBV2 to TRBJ1-5; maybe TRBD1 (5 bases). Germline CDR1 reads SNHLY; CDR2 reads FYNNEI. The CDR3 length is 14 residues. The V end was cut by 6 bases, the J end by 5 bases, with 14 bases between. The CDR3 reads CASRTGGSDQPQHF. Here the CDR3 DNA reads TGTGCCAGCAGGACCGGGGGGTCGGATCAGCCCCAGCATTTT.

The chain links TRBV4-3 to TRBJ1-1, with D tentatively TRBD1 (5 bases). Germline loops: CDR1 LGHNA, CDR2 YSLEER. CDR3 length: 18 residues. With 1 base removed from V and 0 bases from J, the gap between germline ends came to 18 bases. CDR3 nucleotides: TGCGCCAGCAGCCAAGGAATGGGGGGTTCGGGAATGAACACTGAAGCTTTCTTT. As protein: CASSQGMGGSGMNTEAFF.

This chain connects TRBV5-4 to TRBJ1-6, with D possibly matching TRBD1 (5 bases). V gave up 0 bases and J gave up 10 bases, with 14 bases separating them. The germline CDR1 and CDR2 sequences are SGHNT and YYREEE (reference sequence). The CDR3 extends over 15 amino acids. CDR3 sequence (DNA): TGTGCCAGCAGCTTGGCCGGGGGGAAAGAATCACCCCTCCACTTT. Its protein product is CASSLAGGKESPLHF.

Only a few counts were recorded for this clonotype. V usage is TRBV20-1 and J usage is TRBJ1-2; D possibly corresponds to TRBD1 (5 bases). The CDR3 contains 15 residues. V lost 0 bases to trimming and J lost 0 bases, with 11 bases between them. Germline-derived CDR1 and CDR2 are DFQATT and SNEGSKA (reference sequence). The chain's CDR3 is CSARDRFRANYGYTF. CDR3 coding DNA: TGCAGTGCTAGAGATAGGTTCAGGGCTAACTATGGCTACACCTTC.

This chain joins TRBV7-2 and TRBJ2-1; TRBD1 agrees at 7 bases. V was clipped by 6 bases and J by 0 bases; unmatched bases: 14. The CDR3 is 18 residues long. The germline CDR1 and CDR2 sequences are SGHTA and FQGNSA. Here the CDR3 DNA reads TGTGCCAGCAGGGTTGGCGTTACACAGGGGCCCTCCTACAATGAGCAGTTCTTC. Translated: CASRVGVTQGPSYNEQFF.

This clonotype was counted at least ten times. The chain joins TRBV7-9 to TRBJ2-5, with a possible D match to TRBD2 (5 bases). This CDR3 contains 14 residues. Trimming took off 7 bases at V and 1 base at J, with 13 bases between the two ends. Germline V lookup: CDR1 SEHNR, CDR2 FQNEAQ (reference sequence). The CDR3 reads CASILGGVQETQYF. Here the CDR3 DNA reads TGTGCCAGCATCCTAGGAGGAGTCCAAGAGACCCAGTACTTC.

The chain uses TRBV4-3 and TRBJ1-5, with TRBD1 identical over 8 bases. The germline gives CDR1 LGHNA, CDR2 YSLEER. With 1 base clipped from V and 4 bases from J, the junction kept 15 bases outside the gene matches. This CDR3 comprises 19 residues. The CDR3 loop reads CASSQVGRDRRPPNQPQHF. Written as DNA, the CDR3 is TGCGCCAGCAGCCAAGTGGGGAGGGACAGGAGACCACCAAATCAGCCCCAGCATTTT.

At least ten counts were recorded for this clonotype. The chain is built from TRBV25-1 and TRBJ1-5, with 7 bases lining up with TRBD1. Germline CDR1 MGHDK, CDR2 SYGVNS. V shed 3 bases, J shed 3 bases, and the junction held 5 bases outside the gene matches. There are 15 residues in the CDR3. The CDR3: CASSEQQGNNQPQHF. The CDR3 bases are TGTGCCAGCAGTGAGCAACAGGGGAACAATCAGCCCCAGCATTTT.